These 14 T cell receptor beta chains originate from one sample sequenced in a study of T cells after yellow fever vaccination. TCRdb called the 5' RACE reads again in MiXCR, with one record for every CDR3 protein. The profile covers 200,000 to 300,000 distinct CDR3 sequences, with about 3.9% appearing a single time and about 19% taken by the ten largest. The sequencing here drew on PBMCs, taken 15 days after the yellow fever booster vaccination. These receptors were obtained from a man between 18 and 35 years old who received the YFV17D yellow fever vaccine.

The genes are TRBV5-4 and TRBJ2-7; 7 bases map to TRBD1. Trimming took 3 bases from V and 2 from J; bases not matched to a gene: 5. The CDR3 is 14 residues long. Germline V CDR1 and CDR2: SGHNT, YYREEE (reference sequence). CDR3 protein: CASSSGQSPYEQYV. CDR3 bases: TGTGCCAGCAGCTCGGGACAGTCTCCCTACGAGCAGTACGTC.

This clonotype came up many times. Here the CDR3 DNA reads TGTGCCAGCAGCCCGGTCAGAGAGACCCAGTACTTC. It yields the protein CASSPVRETQYF. This rearrangement joins TRBV12-3 or TRBV12-4 to TRBJ2-5; D is unclear. The CDR3 is made up of 12 amino acids. Trimming pared 6 bases from V and 4 bases from J, leaving 9 bases between.

This clonotype was counted many times. The V and J genes are TRBV11-2 and TRBJ2-3; 7 nucleotides agree with TRBD2. Trimming at V came to 1 base and at J to 0 bases, leaving 4 bases not matched to a gene. Germline lookup yields CDR1 SGHAT and CDR2 FQNNGV. There are 16 residues in the CDR3. DNA of the CDR3: TGTGCCAGCAGCTTAGGAGGTAGCGGGAGCACAGATACGCAGTATTTT. It specifies CASSLGGSGSTDTQYF.

Ten or more counts support this clonotype. This sequence joins TRBV28 and TRBJ2-5; tentative D call: TRBD2 (7 bases). The CDR3 is made up of 15 amino acids. The V gene's germline CDR1 is MDHEN and CDR2 SYDVKM. V was clipped by 4 bases and J by 4 bases, with 16 bases between them. The CDR3 sequence: CASSSISRGGETQYF. In DNA, the CDR3 is TGTGCCAGCAGTTCCATCTCGAGGGGGGGAGAGACCCAGTACTTC.

This clonotype was observed many times. The gene calls are TRBV3-1 and TRBJ2-3; D not resolved. CDR1 is LGHDT, CDR2 YNNKEL, per germline (reference sequence). The CDR3 totals 11 residues. Deletions cut 3 bases from V and 3 bases from J, with 1 base between. Written as DNA, the CDR3 is TGTGCCAGCAGCCAGACAGATACGCAGTATTTT. The encoded protein is CASSQTDTQYF.

This clonotype was picked up many times. V and J are TRBV5-1 and TRBJ2-5; D not resolved. This CDR3 comprises 13 residues. Germline assignment: CDR1 SGHRS and CDR2 YFSETQ. The V end was cut by 0 bases, the J end by 7 bases, with 10 bases between. The CDR3 loop is CASSLVTDGTQYF. As DNA, the CDR3 is TGCGCCAGCAGCTTGGTGACTGATGGGACCCAGTACTTC. Full variable domain (outside the CDR3, taken from reference TRBV5-1 and TRBJ2-5): KAGVTQTPRYLIKTRGQQVTLSCSPISGHRSVSWYQQTPGQGLQFLFEYFSETQRNKGNFPGRFSGRQFSNSRSEMNVSTLELGDSALYLCASSLVTDGTQYFGPGTRLLVL.

In its sample, this clonotype was seen a few times. CDR3 coding DNA: TGTGCCAGCAGCTTAGTTCCTCCGGGAGCGGGGGACAGCTCGGGGGAGCAGTACGTC. This encodes CASSLVPPGAGDSSGEQYV. This chain connects TRBV7-6 to TRBJ2-7; tentative D call: TRBD2 (8 bases). V dropped 1 base and J dropped 7 bases, with 29 bases sitting between them. This CDR3 is 19 amino acids long. Germline CDR1 is SGHVS and CDR2 is FNYEAQ.

Many counts were recorded for this clonotype. The rearrangement uses TRBV28 and TRBJ2-2; 8 bases match TRBD1. Trimming cost V 6 bases and J 5 bases; bases outside gene matches: 8. The CDR3 length is 15 residues. CDR1 is MDHEN, CDR2 SYDVKM, per germline. The DNA of the CDR3 is TGTGCCAGCAGGGCGACAGGGGATAAGACCGGGGAGCTGTTTTTT. It translates to CASRATGDKTGELFF.

This clonotype was seen ten or more times. At one end, the junction sequence differs from germline, possibly due to a read error. The chain has TRBV7-2 and TRBJ2-3; D is possibly TRBD1 (6 bases). The CDR3 has 18 amino acids. Germline V gene sequence: CDR1 SGHTA, CDR2 FQGNSA. CDR3 protein: CASTLKPRGSISTDTQYF. CDR3 coding DNA: TGTGCCAGCACCTTAAAACCGAGGGGGAGTATTAGCACAGATACGCAGTATTTT.

This clonotype showed up many times. The rearrangement uses TRBV7-3 and TRBJ2-5; 7 nucleotides align to TRBD1. The junction had 5 bases not matched to a gene; V was cut back by 5 bases and J by 5 bases. Germline lookup yields CDR1 SGHTA and CDR2 FQGTGA. CDR3 length: 13 amino acids. The CDR3 DNA sequence: TGTGCCAGCAGCCCCGAGGGGGCTGAGACCCAGTACTTC. Translation gives CASSPEGAETQYF. The full variable domain, rest sourced from reference TRBV7-3 and TRBJ2-5, is GAGVSQTPSNKVTEKGKYVELRCDPISGHTALYWYRQSLGQGPEFLIYFQGTGAADDSGLPNDRFFAVRPEGSVSTLKIQRTERGDSAVYLCASSPEGAETQYFGPGTRLLVL.

This clonotype was recorded at least ten times. The chain joins TRBV5-5 to TRBJ1-3; maybe TRBD1 (5 bases). The CDR3 consists of 15 residues. Per germline, CDR1 SGHKS and CDR2 YYEKEE (reference sequence). Deletions cut 1 base from V and 2 bases from J, with 10 bases between. The DNA of the CDR3 is TGTGCCAGCAGCTTGAGGGGCAGGACTGGAAACACCATATATTTT. This codes for CASSLRGRTGNTIYF.

This clonotype was detected ten times or more. This chain joins TRBV20-1 and TRBJ1-2; TRBD1 is a possible D gene (6 bases). CDR1 DFQATT and CDR2 SNEGSKA come from the germline V gene (reference sequence). V was trimmed by 3 bases and J by 1 base, leaving 6 bases between them. The CDR3 extends over 12 amino acids. CDR3 in DNA: TGCAGTGCTAGCAGGGGTAACTATGGCTACACCTTC. This translates into CSASRGNYGYTF.

This clonotype has a count of ten or more. The chain recombines TRBV27 with TRBJ1-5; maybe TRBD1 (6 bases). Germline CDR1 MNHEY, CDR2 SMNVEV (reference sequence). This CDR3 contains 13 residues. Between the trimmed V and J ends, which lost 6 bases and 7 bases, there was a span of 13 bases. CDR3 region: CASRGGGVQPQHF. The CDR3 DNA follows: TGTGCCAGCAGAGGGGGGGGGGTCCAGCCCCAGCATTTT.

The chain employs TRBV12-3 or TRBV12-4 and TRBJ1-2; 8 positions match TRBD1. V was pared by 4 bases and J by 4 bases, with 5 bases of the junction left unmatched. This CDR3 is 14 amino acids long. The CDR3 DNA is TGTGCCAGCAGTTCGGGGACAGGTCTCTATGGCTACACCTTC. Translated, it gives CASSSGTGLYGYTF.